The 11 T cell receptor beta chains below come from one sample, sequenced in a study of glioma-infiltrating T cells after dendritic cell vaccination. Profiling relied on immunoSEQ multiplex PCR, and the TCRdb table lists in-frame clones only, not all of them. The data hold around 72,000 clones, with about 86% observed a single time. Specimen: blood, collected before dendritic cell vaccination. These receptors originate from a human donor with glioblastoma.

The chain links TRBV2 to TRBJ1-1; D not resolved. V gave up 4 bases and J gave up 5 bases, with 11 bases separating them. The germline CDR1 and CDR2 sequences are SNHLY and FYNNEI. The CDR3 is 13 residues long. This chain's CDR3 is CASSGGVRTEAFF. The CDR3 DNA sequence: TGTGCCAGCAGTGGAGGAGTAAGGACTGAAGCTTTCTTT.

The rearrangement uses TRBV7-3 and TRBJ1-6, with a weak D call TRBD1 (5 bases). The CDR3 contains 15 residues. Looked up from germline, CDR1 is SGHTA and CDR2 is FQGTGA. With 6 bases removed from V and 7 bases from J, the gap between germline ends came to 16 bases. The DNA of the CDR3 is TGTGCCAGCAGTAAGTTTCCAGGGCAAAATTCACCCCTCCACTTT. This encodes CASSKFPGQNSPLHF.

Note on this clone: Other DNA sequences in this sample translate to the same CDR3. The chain joins TRBV2 to TRBJ1-2, with D perhaps TRBD1 (6 bases). Looked up from germline, CDR1 is SNHLY and CDR2 is FYNNEI. The length of the CDR3 is 16 residues. V lost 7 bases to trimming and J lost 2 bases, with 20 bases between them. CDR3 DNA sequence: TGTGCCAGCATCTCTCGTAACGGGGGGCAGAACTATGGCTACACCTTC. Its protein product is CASISRNGGQNYGYTF.

This clone was found a few times. The rearrangement joins TRBV6-1 to TRBJ2-4, with 8 bases lining up with TRBD2. Germline-derived CDR1 and CDR2 are MNHNS and SASEGT. The V segment lost 5 bases and the J segment 3 bases; nucleotides outside the gene matches: 6. The CDR3 sequence is 15 residues long. The CDR3 loop is CASSPARGGKNIQYF. The CDR3 nucleotides are TGTGCCAGCAGTCCCGCCCGGGGGGGCAAAAACATTCAGTACTTC.

DNA of the CDR3: TGTGCCAGCAGCTTAGGGGAGACTAGCGGGGGGTGGGAGCAGTACTTC. This gives the protein CASSLGETSGGWEQYF. This chain connects TRBV11-2 to TRBJ2-7, with TRBD2 identical over 13 bases. Germline loops: CDR1 SGHAT, CDR2 FQNNGV. With 1 base clipped from V and 7 bases from J, the junction kept 7 bases outside the gene matches. The CDR3 extends over 16 amino acids.

The CDR3 coding sequence is TGTGCCAGCAGCCCCGGGACAGGGGCCGAGCAGTACTTC. This encodes CASSPGTGAEQYF. This chain connects TRBV5-6 to TRBJ2-7; 10 bases are shared with TRBD1. CDR1 and CDR2 (germline): SGHDT, YYEEEE. CDR3 length: 13 residues. The trim removed 4 bases at V and 6 bases at J, leaving 4 bases unmatched.

This clone is a singleton in its sample. This chain uses TRBV19 with TRBJ1-3; 7 bases match TRBD1. V was clipped by 3 bases and J by 0 bases; unmatched bases: 5. Germline loops: CDR1 LNHDA, CDR2 SQIVND (reference sequence). The CDR3 has 16 amino acids. The CDR3 region is CASSMGQTNSGNTIYF. In DNA form, the CDR3 reads TGTGCCAGTAGTATGGGACAGACGAACTCTGGAAACACCATATATTTT.

V and J are TRBV13 and TRBJ2-5, with D perhaps matching TRBD1 (6 bases). With 7 bases removed from V and 3 bases from J, the gap between germline ends came to 12 bases. CDR3 size: 13 residues. Germline V gives CDR1 PRHDT, CDR2 FYEKMQ (reference sequence). CDR3 nucleotide sequence: TGTGCCAGCACCCCCAGGGGTGAAGAGACCCAGTACTTC. Protein: CASTPRGEETQYF.

The chain is built from TRBV18 and TRBJ1-1, with D possibly being TRBD1 (5 bases). The CDR3 contains 15 residues. Per the germline V gene, CDR1 is KGHSH and CDR2 is LQKENI. V was clipped by 1 base and J by 1 base, with 10 bases between them. The CDR3 sequence is CASSPQGAPNTEAFF. The CDR3 DNA is TGTGCCAGCTCACCACAAGGGGCCCCGAACACTGAAGCTTTCTTT.

The chain uses TRBV27 and TRBJ1-2, with 7 bases lining up with TRBD1. V shed 6 bases, J shed 2 bases, and the junction held 3 bases outside the gene matches. The CDR3 extends over 13 amino acids. Germline assignment: CDR1 MNHEY and CDR2 SMNVEV (reference sequence). CDR3 in amino acids: CASRMGQNYGYTF. DNA for the CDR3: TGTGCCAGCAGGATGGGACAGAACTATGGCTACACCTTC.

This clone was picked up a small number of times. The chain uses TRBV9 and TRBJ2-3, with TRBD2 as a possible D gene (6 bases). The CDR3 loop spans 16 amino acids. V gave up 1 base and J gave up 4 bases, with 16 bases separating them. Per the germline V gene, CDR1 is SGDLS and CDR2 is YYNGEE. DNA of the CDR3: TGTGCCAGCAGCGTAACCGCTAGCGAAAGGGCAGATACGCAGTATTTT. Its translation: CASSVTASERADTQYF. Using reference TRBV9 and TRBJ2-3 for the parts outside the CDR3, the full variable domain is DSGVTQTPKHLITATGQRVTLRCSPRSGDLSVYWYQQSLDQGLQFLIQYYNGEERAKGNILERFSAQQFPDLHSELNLSSLELGDSALYFCASSVTASERADTQYFGPGTRLTVL.